The next 20 T cell receptor beta chains were all read from a single sample in a study of T cell changes during pregnancy in multiple sclerosis. Sequenced by immunoSEQ multiplex PCR; TCRdb stores in-frame clones only, minus some. The data hold more than 55,000 clones, with roughly 89% observed a single time. The starting material was peripheral blood, obtained after pregnancy. The receptors stem from a female donor in good health, enrolled as a control in a pregnancy study.

This CDR3 is CASSPGQGNYGYTF. The CDR3 DNA reads TGTGCCAGCAGTCCGGGACAGGGAAACTATGGCTACACCTTC. The chain uses TRBV11-2 and TRBJ1-2, with TRBD1 identical over 9 bases. CDR3 length equals 14 residues. Losses at the gene ends were 6 bases for V and 2 bases for J; bases not matched to a gene: 4. The germline CDR1 and CDR2 sequences are SGHAT and FQNNGV.

The chain joins TRBV4-2 to TRBJ1-2; D might be TRBD1 (6 bases). The length of the CDR3 is 15 residues. Looked up from germline, CDR1 is LGHNA and CDR2 is YNFKEQ. The V gene lost 4 bases and the J gene lost 2 bases, with 14 bases spanning the gap. The CDR3 loop is CASSPVGQGNYGYTF. The CDR3 DNA is TGTGCCAGCAGCCCAGTTGGTCAGGGGAACTATGGCTACACCTTC.

This clone appeared a single time. The chain employs TRBV18 and TRBJ1-1; perhaps TRBD1 as D (5 bases). The ends were cut back, 8 bases at V and 1 base at J, with 14 bases in the middle. The CDR3 sequence is 14 residues long. The V gene's germline CDR1 is KGHSH and CDR2 LQKENI. The CDR3, as DNA: TGTGCCAGCGGTGCGGTGGGGGGGAACACTGAAGCTTTCTTT. Encoded protein: CASGAVGGNTEAFF.

The CDR3 DNA reads TGTGCCTGGAGTGCAGGTTCCTTGAACACTGAAGCTTTCTTT. It translates to CAWSAGSLNTEAFF. The V and J genes are TRBV30 and TRBJ1-1; D is unclear. Trimming stripped 1 base from V and 0 bases from J, with 9 bases between. The CDR3 contains 14 residues. Germline V gene data show CDR1 as GTSNPN and CDR2 as SVGIG (reference sequence).

CDR3 DNA sequence: TGTGCCAGCAGCTTAGCAGGGGGCGATCAGCCCCAGCATTTT. Encoded protein: CASSLAGGDQPQHF. The chain links TRBV5-4 to TRBJ1-5; TRBD1 matches 8 bases. Per germline, CDR1 SGHNT and CDR2 YYREEE (reference sequence). V trimming: 2 bases; J trimming: 5 bases; junction bases outside the gene matches: 3. The CDR3 contains 14 residues.

The J gene is TRBJ1-2, the V gene TRBV19, with D perhaps TRBD1 (6 bases). V lost 0 bases and J 8 bases, leaving 16 bases between the germline ends. CDR1 and CDR2 (germline): LNHDA, SQIVND (reference sequence). The CDR3 runs 15 residues. The CDR3 spells CASSIDPQGTGGYTF. CDR3 DNA: TGTGCCAGTAGTATAGACCCTCAGGGGACGGGGGGCTACACCTTC.

The genes are TRBV30 and TRBJ2-7; 9 nucleotides agree with TRBD1. V lost 4 bases and J lost 2; bases outside the gene matches: 6. There are 14 residues in the CDR3. Germline V lookup: CDR1 GTSNPN, CDR2 SVGIG (reference sequence). CDR3 sequence (DNA): TGTGCCTGGACTGGGGACAGGGACACCTACGAGCAGTACTTC. Translated, it gives CAWTGDRDTYEQYF.

The rearrangement uses TRBV19 and TRBJ2-2; D not resolved. V lost 4 bases and J lost 8, with 8 bases in between. Per the germline V gene, CDR1 is LNHDA and CDR2 is SQIVND (reference sequence). The CDR3 totals 12 residues. CDR3 in DNA: TGTGCCAGTAGTAGGTCCAGAGGGGAGCTGTTTTTT. This codes for CASSRSRGELFF.

The chain is built from TRBV7-9 and TRBJ1-1; D is ambiguous. The CDR3 totals 13 residues. Per the germline V gene, CDR1 is SEHNR and CDR2 is FQNEAQ (reference sequence). The ends were cut back, 6 bases at V and 1 base at J, with 9 bases in the middle. CDR3 bases: TGTGCCAGCAGGCTTACAGAGAACACTGAAGCTTTCTTT. This encodes CASRLTENTEAFF.

This clone was found a few times. The rearrangement links TRBV5-6 to TRBJ1-1; possible D gene TRBD1, 6 bases. This CDR3 spans 13 amino acids. V was shortened by 1 base and J by 8 bases, with 12 bases between the two germline ends. CDR1 SGHDT and CDR2 YYEEEE come from the germline V gene. The CDR3 loop is CASSLTGSVEAFF. As DNA, the CDR3 is TGTGCCAGCAGCTTGACAGGGTCAGTCGAAGCTTTCTTT. The variable domain in full, with the rest retrieved from reference TRBV5-6 and TRBJ1-1, is DAGVTQSPTHLIKTRGQQVTLRCSPKSGHDTVSWYQQALGQGPQFIFQYYEEEERQRGNFPDRFSGHQFPNYSSELNVNALLLGDSALYLCASSLTGSVEAFFGQGTRLTVV.

The chain recombines TRBV21-1 with TRBJ1-6; whether TRBD1, the table's D call, matches the DNA was not checked. TRBV21-1 is classified as a pseudogene. The CDR3 contains 20 residues. CDR3 sequence (DNA): TGTGCCAGCAGCAGTGGGACCGGGACAGGTATTCCTGAGGGTAATTCACCCCTCCACTTT. This sequence encodes CASSSGTGTGIPEGNSPLHF.

This clone was found a few times. This rearrangement joins TRBV30 to TRBJ2-5, with 8 bases matching TRBD1. CDR3 size: 15 residues. Per germline, CDR1 GTSNPN and CDR2 SVGIG (reference sequence). Trimming cost V 2 bases and J 1 base; bases outside gene matches: 6. The chain's CDR3 is CAWSPGTGSQETQYF. The DNA for the CDR3 is TGTGCCTGGAGTCCCGGGACAGGTTCCCAAGAGACCCAGTACTTC.

The rearrangement links TRBV7-2 to TRBJ2-7; tentative D call: TRBD1 (6 bases). The germline CDR1 and CDR2 sequences are SGHTA and FQGNSA. CDR3 length: 17 residues. Deletions cut 2 bases from V and 0 bases from J, with 17 bases between. The CDR3 spells CASSLSSGMGASYEQYF. Written as DNA, the CDR3 is TGTGCCAGCAGCTTATCTTCAGGGATGGGGGCCTCCTACGAGCAGTACTTC.

Comment on this clone: One end of the junction varies from germline; a read error may be responsible. Distinct nucleotide sequences in the sample also encode this CDR3. The chain combines TRBV7-7 with TRBJ1-4; D is perhaps TRBD1 (6 bases). CDR1 SSHAT and CDR2 FNYEAQ come from the germline V gene (reference sequence). The CDR3 has 14 residues. The CDR3 nucleotides are TGTGCTAGCAGCCCCGACAGGCTTAATGAAAAACTGTTTTTT. It translates to CASSPDRLNEKLFF.

The chain combines TRBV4-3 with TRBJ1-1; 8 bases map to TRBD1. CDR1 and CDR2 from the germline V gene are LGHNA and YSLEER. V lost 1 base and J lost 5; bases outside the gene matches: 3. The CDR3 consists of 14 residues. The CDR3 DNA reads TGCGCCAGCAGCCAAGGACAGGGGTCTACTGAAGCTTTCTTT. Protein product: CASSQGQGSTEAFF.

The chain links TRBV7-2 to TRBJ2-5; 11 positions agree with TRBD2. V lost 5 bases, J lost 5 bases, and 7 bases stayed unmatched. The CDR3 contains 15 residues. Per the germline V gene, CDR1 is SGHTA and CDR2 is FQGNSA. The CDR3 protein is CASSGSGGAWETQYF. The CDR3 nucleotides are TGTGCCAGCAGCGGTAGCGGGGGGGCCTGGGAGACCCAGTACTTC.

This chain uses TRBV23-1 with TRBJ2-1; weak D call: TRBD1 (5 bases). TRBV23-1 is an ORF, and what it does is uncertain. V shed 0 bases and J shed 14 bases, with 20 bases lying between them. This CDR3 is built from 15 residues. The DNA of the CDR3 is TGCGCCAGCAGTCAATCGTTGAGTGGTAACAGGCTTGAGTTCTTC. Encoded protein: CASSQSLSGNRLEFF.

The chain uses TRBV7-2 and TRBJ2-3; D not resolved. Per germline, CDR1 SGHTA and CDR2 FQGNSA. This CDR3 comprises 12 residues. The DNA of the CDR3 is TGTGCGGGCCAAAGCATGGGAGATACGCAGTATTTT. Translation gives CAGQSMGDTQYF.

This chain links TRBV18 with TRBJ1-2; D not resolved. Germline CDR1 is KGHSH and CDR2 is LQKENI. The CDR3 totals 13 residues. Trimming removed 3 bases at V and 3 bases at J, with 8 bases between. Written as DNA, the CDR3 is TGTGCCAGCTCACCTTCGGGAGACTATGGCTACACCTTC. This translates into CASSPSGDYGYTF.

The genes are TRBV30 and TRBJ2-5; D call uncertain. Germline lookup yields CDR1 GTSNPN and CDR2 SVGIG (reference sequence). The CDR3 covers 12 residues. The ends were cut back, 1 base at V and 0 bases at J, with 3 bases in the middle. The CDR3 here is CAWSDYQETQYF. The CDR3 nucleotides read TGTGCCTGGAGTGACTACCAAGAGACCCAGTACTTC. The full variable domain, with the rest looked up from reference TRBV30 and TRBJ2-5, is SQTIHQWPATLVQPVGSPLSLECTVEGTSNPNLYWYRQAAGRGLQLLFYSVGIGQISSEVPQNLSASRPQDRQFILSSKKLLLSDSGFYLCAWSDYQETQYFGPGTRLLVL.